What follows are 22 T cell receptor beta chains derived from one specimen sequenced in a study of shared clonotypes between healthy human individuals. Libraries were prepared by immunoSEQ multiplex PCR; TCRdb keeps only in-frame clonotypes and omits some of them. This table has about 2.5 million clones, less than 95% appearing once. Material for sequencing was naive CD4+ T cells from PBMCs. Subset described: CD45RA+ positively selected. These receptors originate from a man aged 18 to 29 in good health. Some clones in this sample may be carry-over from other donors' samples.

J is TRBJ1-4 and V is TRBV7-2; no clear D. The CDR3 is made up of 14 amino acids. The germline gives CDR1 SGHTA, CDR2 FQGNSA. V lost 2 bases and J 8 bases, leaving 12 bases between the germline ends. CDR3 DNA sequence: TGTGCCAGCAGCTTATACCTAGGCGTCGAAAAACTGTTTTTT. As protein: CASSLYLGVEKLFF. Full variable domain (outside the CDR3, taken from reference TRBV7-2 and TRBJ1-4): GAGVSQSPSNKVTEKGKDVELRCDPISGHTALYWYRQSLGQGLEFLIYFQGNSAPDKSGLPSDRFSAERTGGSVSTLTIQRTQQEDSAVYLCASSLYLGVEKLFFGSGTQLSVL.

The V call is TRBV11-3, the J call TRBJ2-1, with D perhaps matching TRBD2 (5 bases). The CDR3 is 17 amino acids. Germline CDR1 reads SGHNT; CDR2 reads YENEEA. V was shortened by 5 bases and J by 10 bases, with 27 bases between the two germline ends. The CDR3 is CASSRGTGVGKTGEQFF. The CDR3 DNA reads TGTGCCAGCAGCCGCGGAACCGGCGTCGGAAAGACGGGAGAGCAGTTCTTC.

The chain is built from TRBV19 and TRBJ2-1, with 10 bases identical to TRBD2. The J segment lost 10 bases and the V segment lost 1 base, leaving 10 bases of the junction unmatched. This CDR3 has 16 amino acids. Germline CDR1 LNHDA, CDR2 SQIVND (reference sequence). The CDR3 bases are TGTGCCAGTAGTATAGCGATGCCAGCGGGAGGGCCAGAGCAGTTCTTC. Translating it yields CASSIAMPAGGPEQFF.

J is TRBJ2-5 and V is TRBV11-2, with D possibly TRBD2 on 6 matching bases. The CDR3 runs to 17 residues. Trimming pared 3 bases from V and 4 bases from J, leaving 21 bases between. Per the germline V gene, CDR1 is SGHAT and CDR2 is FQNNGV. This chain's CDR3 is CASSFRTIGGDAETQYF. DNA for the CDR3: TGTGCCAGCAGCTTCCGGACTATTGGGGGAGACGCAGAGACCCAGTACTTC.

The chain uses TRBV5-1 and TRBJ2-5; D might be TRBD1 or TRBD2, each matching 5 bases. The CDR3 has 14 amino acids. Germline V gives CDR1 SGHRS, CDR2 YFSETQ. V was cut by 5 bases and J by 5 bases, with 16 bases left in between. The CDR3 nucleotides read TGCGCCAGCAGAGGGGACCCGGGTACTGAGACCCAGTACTTC. This encodes CASRGDPGTETQYF.

The chain combines TRBV9 with TRBJ2-1; TRBD2 matches 8 bases. V was pared by 2 bases and J by 5 bases, with 6 bases of the junction left unmatched. Per germline, CDR1 SGDLS and CDR2 YYNGEE. The CDR3 has 15 amino acids. The CDR3 region is CASSVDGLANNEQFF. The DNA of the CDR3 is TGTGCCAGCAGCGTCGACGGACTAGCTAACAATGAGCAGTTCTTC.

The rearrangement uses TRBV18 and TRBJ2-7; 8 bases agree with TRBD2. The CDR3 consists of 19 residues. The germline gives CDR1 KGHSH, CDR2 LQKENI. The junction had 15 bases not matched to a gene; V was cut back by 0 bases and J by 2 bases. CDR3: CASSPPYREAGGPPYEQYF. CDR3 bases: TGTGCCAGCTCACCACCCTACAGGGAGGCGGGAGGCCCCCCCTACGAGCAGTACTTC.

The V call is TRBV5-1, the J call TRBJ2-2; D may be TRBD1 (6 bases). V dropped 0 bases and J dropped 0 bases, with 15 bases sitting between them. This CDR3 is 18 amino acids long. Germline V gene lookup returns CDR1 SGHRS and CDR2 YFSETQ. The CDR3, as DNA: TGCGCCAGCAGCTTGGGGGGGATGCGACAGGCGAACACCGGGGAGCTGTTTTTT. As protein: CASSLGGMRQANTGELFF.

The chain uses TRBV4-1 and TRBJ1-4; D perhaps matches TRBD1 (6 bases). CDR1 and CDR2 from the germline V gene are MGHRA and YSYEKL. CDR3 length: 14 residues. V lost 4 bases and J lost 8, with 14 bases in between. The chain's CDR3 is CASSLQGAGEKLFF. The CDR3 DNA reads TGCGCCAGCAGCCTACAGGGAGCAGGAGAAAAACTGTTTTTT.

The chain is built from TRBV7-6 and TRBJ2-5; D might be TRBD1 (5 bases). V lost 2 bases and J lost 1, with 11 bases in between. Germline loops: CDR1 SGHVS, CDR2 FNYEAQ. There are 15 residues in the CDR3. As DNA, the CDR3 is TGTGCCAGCAGCTTAAAGTGGGGCATCCAAGAGACCCAGTACTTC. Translated, it gives CASSLKWGIQETQYF.

This chain uses TRBV18 with TRBJ1-1, with 7 bases aligning to TRBD1. V shed 0 bases and J 2 bases; nucleotides not matched to a gene: 9. The CDR3 length is 17 residues. CDR1 KGHSH and CDR2 LQKENI come from the germline V gene. In nucleotides, the CDR3 is TGTGCCAGCTCACCACCCGGGACAGTCGGCCGAAACACTGAAGCTTTCTTT. Translation: CASSPPGTVGRNTEAFF.

A single count supports this clone. The same CDR3 arises from other DNA sequences in this sample as well. The chain has TRBV28 and TRBJ2-7, with 8 bases fitting TRBD2. The CDR3 totals 15 residues. Trimming cost V 6 bases and J 3 bases; bases outside gene matches: 10. Germline loops: CDR1 MDHEN, CDR2 SYDVKM. CDR3 loop: CASSLGGAGDYEQYF. The CDR3 nucleotides read TGTGCCAGCAGCCTAGGGGGAGCGGGGGACTACGAGCAGTACTTC.

The chain couples TRBV6-4 to TRBJ1-4; tentatively, D is TRBD1 (6 bases). The CDR3 has 15 amino acids. The V end lost 6 bases, the J end lost 8 bases, and 19 bases lay between the germline ends. Germline V lookup: CDR1 MRHNA, CDR2 SNTAGT. The CDR3 bases are TGTGCCAGCAGCGCCAGGGGAAATGGACTGGAAAAACTGTTTTTT. Its protein product is CASSARGNGLEKLFF.

The gene calls are TRBV5-4 and TRBJ1-5; D call uncertain. The CDR3 loop spans 15 amino acids. The germline V gene has CDR1 SGHNT and CDR2 YYREEE (reference sequence). V was cut by 0 bases and J by 2 bases, with 9 bases left in between. CDR3 in amino acids: CASSLGIDGNQPQHF. CDR3 nucleotide sequence: TGTGCCAGCAGCTTGGGGATCGATGGCAATCAGCCCCAGCATTTT.

V usage is TRBV5-5 and J usage is TRBJ1-4, with 7 nucleotides matching TRBD1. CDR3 length equals 16 residues. Trimming at V came to 1 base and at J to 0 bases, leaving 3 bases not matched to a gene. The germline V gene has CDR1 SGHKS and CDR2 YYEKEE (reference sequence). As DNA, the CDR3 is TGTGCCAGCAGCTTGATGCAGGGGGCAACTAATGAAAAACTGTTTTTT. As protein: CASSLMQGATNEKLFF.

The chain uses TRBV28 and TRBJ2-7; D is uncertain. Trimming pared 5 bases from V and 8 bases from J, leaving 16 bases between. This CDR3 is 13 amino acids long. CDR1 is MDHEN and CDR2 is SYDVKM in the germline V gene. This chain's CDR3 is CASSVTLDKKQYF. DNA of the CDR3: TGTGCCAGCAGTGTGACCCTCGACAAAAAGCAGTACTTC.

The chain carries TRBV5-1 and TRBJ1-1; 10 bases align to TRBD1. Germline V lookup: CDR1 SGHRS, CDR2 YFSETQ. CDR3 length: 16 amino acids. The ends lost 7 bases at V and 0 bases at J; junction bases unmatched: 9. The CDR3 protein is CASGQGTGAMNTEAFF. In nucleotides, the CDR3 is TGCGCCAGCGGACAAGGGACAGGGGCAATGAACACTGAAGCTTTCTTT.

This chain joins TRBV30 and TRBJ1-2; D is undetermined. Trimming cost V 1 base and J 8 bases, with 8 bases left between them. Germline values: CDR1 GTSNPN, CDR2 SVGIG (reference sequence). The CDR3 spans 11 residues. CDR3 bases: TGTGCCTGGAGTGCAAGAGAGGGCTACACCTTC. This gives the protein CAWSAREGYTF.

This clone was counted once. The chain uses TRBV9 and TRBJ1-5; D is uncertain. From germline, CDR1 is SGDLS and CDR2 YYNGEE. V lost 0 bases, J lost 6 bases, and 10 bases lay in between. The CDR3 spans 14 residues. The CDR3 protein is CASSVDGRLQPQHF. The CDR3 DNA reads as TGTGCCAGCAGCGTAGATGGCAGACTTCAGCCCCAGCATTTT.

This clone was seen a single time. Other DNA sequences within the sample encode an identical CDR3. This chain joins TRBV5-6 and TRBJ1-4; no clear D gene. The CDR3 has 14 amino acids. V lost 1 base and J 1 base, leaving 5 bases between the germline ends. Germline V gene data show CDR1 as SGHDT and CDR2 as YYEEEE. The CDR3 region has the DNA TGTGCCAGCAGCTTGCGTGGAACTAATGAAAAACTGTTTTTT. Its translation: CASSLRGTNEKLFF.

As regards this clone: This sample includes further DNA sequences coding for the same CDR3. V and J are TRBV5-1 and TRBJ2-1; 10 nucleotides agree with TRBD2. Germline CDR1 is SGHRS and CDR2 is YFSETQ. The V gene end was trimmed by 0 bases and the J gene end by 7 bases; junction bases not matched to a gene: 4. This CDR3 has 15 amino acids. This chain's CDR3 is CASSLALAGVNEQFF. DNA for the CDR3: TGCGCCAGCAGCTTGGCGCTAGCGGGAGTAAATGAGCAGTTCTTC. Drawing the rest from reference TRBV5-1 and TRBJ2-1, the complete variable domain is KAGVTQTPRYLIKTRGQQVTLSCSPISGHRSVSWYQQTPGQGLQFLFEYFSETQRNKGNFPGRFSGRQFSNSRSEMNVSTLELGDSALYLCASSLALAGVNEQFFGPGTRLTVL.

Note on this clone: The sample has other DNA sequences that encode this CDR3 too. This sequence joins TRBV18 and TRBJ2-7, with D possibly matching TRBD1 (6 bases). Deletions cut 6 bases from V and 1 base from J, with 10 bases between. Germline CDR1 KGHSH, CDR2 LQKENI. The CDR3 totals 13 residues. CDR3 DNA sequence: TGTGCCAGCTCCCCCGGACAGTCCTACGAGCAGTACTTC. Protein: CASSPGQSYEQYF.